This T cell receptor (beta chain) was documented in a study of human T cells and chemical hapten exposure. About the study: During the roughly 24-week study period, patients had diphenylcyclopropenone applied to the scalp every week.

Trimming left V 4 bases short and J 2 bases short, with 9 bases between. Germline V gene lookup returns CDR1 DFQATT and CDR2 SNEGSKA (reference sequence). The CDR3 is 13 residues long. This clonotype was seen repeatedly, ten times or more. As yet, its antigen is unknown. The study's findings and limits: All donors were alopecia patients, so their immunity may differ from that of healthy people. In comparison with controls, expanded TCRs gave rise to a significantly larger number of large CDR3 similarity clusters. Counts of expanded TCRs at PT1 were positively correlated with patch test score.

Described time point: pre-sensitization, week 0. The treatment is: therapeutic diphenylcyclopropenone sensitization with weekly scalp DPC. MiXCR, run by TCRdb on the RACE reads, gives a single entry per CDR3 protein. Of 300,000 to 450,000 distinct CDR3 sequences listed, 5% to 6.5% are singletons. The sequence came from a woman aged 50 to 65 with alopecia areata. Some clones in this sample may be carry-over from other donors' samples. The input for sequencing was whole blood, taken in connection with sensitization to the hapten diphenylcyclopropenone (DPC). The chain uses TRBV20-1 and TRBJ1-3; D gene ambiguous. The CDR3 reads CSAKTPPGNTIYF. The CDR3 DNA sequence: TGCAGTGCTAAGACTCCGCCTGGAAACACCATATATTTT.